The 19 T cell receptor beta chains below all came from one sample that was sequenced in a study of T cell responses to AZD1222 COVID-19 vaccine. Some clones are missing from TCRdb's copy, which holds only in-frame ones; the method was immunoSEQ multiplex PCR. The sample comprises some 190,000 clones, 90% to 95% of which are singletons, and around 1.7% rests with the top ten. The source material was peripheral blood, sampled 28 days after the second dose of the MenACWY control vaccine. The receptors were gathered from an adult who received the MenACWY meningococcal vaccine as a control.

The CDR3 sequence: CASTIQWEQNSPLHF. CDR3 DNA sequence: TGTGCCAGTACCATACAGTGGGAACAGAATTCACCCCTCCACTTT. The V gene is TRBV19, the J gene TRBJ1-6, with D hard to call. V shed 7 bases and J shed 7 bases, with 17 bases lying between them. Germline values: CDR1 LNHDA, CDR2 SQIVND (reference sequence). The CDR3 spans 15 residues.

J is TRBJ2-7 and V is TRBV5-4, with D tentatively TRBD1 or TRBD2 (5 bases each). Trimming pared 4 bases from V and 5 bases from J, leaving 16 bases between. The CDR3 sequence is 14 residues long. Looked up from germline, CDR1 is SGHNT and CDR2 is YYREEE (reference sequence). DNA of the CDR3: TGTGCCAGCAGCCCGGGGCCAATGGTCCACGAGCAGTACTTC. Amino acids: CASSPGPMVHEQYF.

The chain carries TRBV5-1 and TRBJ2-7, with D tentatively TRBD1 or TRBD2 (5 bases each). Germline V gene data show CDR1 as SGHRS and CDR2 as YFSETQ. The CDR3 contains 14 residues. Deletions cut 6 bases from V and 2 bases from J, with 15 bases between. In DNA, the CDR3 is TGCGCCAGCAAGAATGGGACCGAACCCTACGAGCAGTACTTC. It codes for CASKNGTEPYEQYF.

The chain uses TRBV5-1 and TRBJ2-2; 7 bases agree with TRBD1. Per germline, CDR1 SGHRS and CDR2 YFSETQ. There are 17 residues in the CDR3. V was pared by 0 bases and J by 1 base, with 6 bases of the junction left unmatched. CDR3 in DNA: TGCGCCAGCAGCTTGGAAGGGGGACAGCTGAACACCGGGGAGCTGTTTTTT. Protein product: CASSLEGGQLNTGELFF.

This sequence joins TRBV7-2 and TRBJ2-5; the D call may be TRBD1 or TRBD2 (5 bases each). CDR3 length: 15 amino acids. V lost 5 bases to trimming and J lost 4 bases, with 17 bases between them. Germline V lookup: CDR1 SGHTA, CDR2 FQGNSA. Here the CDR3 reads CASSPGAGGGETQYF. In nucleotides, the CDR3 is TGTGCCAGCAGCCCCGGGGCAGGAGGAGGAGAGACCCAGTACTTC.

The rearrangement uses TRBV28 and TRBJ1-5; D gene unclear. Germline V gives CDR1 MDHEN, CDR2 SYDVKM. V shed 6 bases and J shed 4 bases, with 10 bases lying between them. This CDR3 contains 13 residues. CDR3 DNA sequence: TGTGCCAGCAGGGACGGCCGAAATCAGCCCCAGCATTTT. Protein: CASRDGRNQPQHF.

The rearrangement uses TRBV6-5 and TRBJ2-2; 11 bases are a match to TRBD2. The ends lost 6 bases at V and 2 bases at J; junction bases unmatched: 2. Germline lookup yields CDR1 MNHEY and CDR2 SVGAGI. There are 15 residues in the CDR3. The CDR3 sequence: CASRGLAANTGELFF. The CDR3 coding sequence is TGTGCCAGCAGGGGACTAGCGGCTAACACCGGGGAGCTGTTTTTT.

V usage is TRBV10-3 and J usage is TRBJ1-5; TRBD1 agrees at 7 bases. Germline assignment: CDR1 ENHRY and CDR2 SYGVKD. The CDR3 length is 17 residues. The V segment lost 3 bases and the J segment 2 bases; nucleotides outside the gene matches: 10. CDR3 protein: CAISESTGVNGNQPQHF. CDR3 in DNA: TGTGCCATCAGTGAATCCACAGGGGTGAATGGCAATCAGCCCCAGCATTTT.

The rearrangement uses TRBV5-1 and TRBJ2-7; D is unclear. There are 15 residues in the CDR3. Germline assignment: CDR1 SGHRS and CDR2 YFSETQ. The V end was cut by 0 bases, the J end by 2 bases, with 12 bases between. CDR3 residues: CASSLVGLNTYEQYF. CDR3 coding DNA: TGCGCCAGCAGCTTGGTCGGTCTGAACACCTACGAGCAGTACTTC. The whole variable domain, remainder taken from reference TRBV5-1 and TRBJ2-7, is KAGVTQTPRYLIKTRGQQVTLSCSPISGHRSVSWYQQTPGQGLQFLFEYFSETQRNKGNFPGRFSGRQFSNSRSEMNVSTLELGDSALYLCASSLVGLNTYEQYFGPGTRLTVT.

This chain connects TRBV4-2 to TRBJ2-3, with 8 positions matching TRBD2. This CDR3 is 20 amino acids long. Germline CDR1 is LGHNA and CDR2 is YNFKEQ. The J segment lost 6 bases and the V segment lost 3 bases, leaving 23 bases of the junction unmatched. Here the CDR3 DNA reads TGTGCCAGCAGCCACTTACCCACCCTAGGCGCCGCGCGGGAGGTTGATACGCAGTATTTT. Its translation: CASSHLPTLGAAREVDTQYF.

The chain carries TRBV2 and TRBJ1-1, with 9 bases fitting TRBD1. Germline V gene data show CDR1 as SNHLY and CDR2 as FYNNEI. Trimming removed 6 bases from V and 3 bases from J; junction bases left unmatched: 8. The CDR3 extends over 15 amino acids. CDR3 sequence: CASRPWTGVDTEAFF. The CDR3 nucleotides read TGTGCCAGCAGGCCGTGGACAGGGGTGGACACTGAAGCTTTCTTT. Looking up the rest from reference TRBV2 and TRBJ1-1 gives the full variable domain: EPEVTQTPSHQVTQMGQEVILRCVPISNHLYFYWYRQILGQKVEFLVSFYNNEISEKSEIFDDQFSVERPDGSNFTLKIRSTKLEDSAMYFCASRPWTGVDTEAFFGQGTRLTVV.

This clone occurred once. The chain combines TRBV5-1 with TRBJ2-2, with 9 bases that match TRBD1. The CDR3 runs 17 residues. J gave up 7 bases and V 0 bases, and 10 bases lay outside the gene matches. Germline-derived CDR1 and CDR2 are SGHRS and YFSETQ. Here the CDR3 reads CASSLVLGQGFGGELFF. CDR3 bases: TGCGCCAGCAGCTTGGTGCTTGGACAGGGGTTCGGCGGGGAGCTGTTTTTT.

The chain uses TRBV4-3 and TRBJ1-6; 8 positions match TRBD1. V lost 5 bases and J lost 0; bases outside the gene matches: 6. The germline gives CDR1 LGHNA, CDR2 YSLEER. There are 17 residues in the CDR3. In DNA, the CDR3 is TGCGCCAGCAGCTTGGACAGGGCAAGCTCCTATAATTCACCCCTCCACTTT. The encoded protein is CASSLDRASSYNSPLHF.

The rearrangement links TRBV28 to TRBJ2-7, with a possible D match to TRBD1 (6 bases). Germline CDR1 reads MDHEN; CDR2 reads SYDVKM. The CDR3 loop spans 16 amino acids. The V gene lost 2 bases and the J gene lost 5 bases, with 19 bases spanning the gap. The CDR3 spells CASSLGSGALNNEQYF. The CDR3 DNA reads as TGTGCCAGCAGTTTAGGGTCAGGGGCCCTCAACAACGAGCAGTACTTC.

The chain links TRBV2 to TRBJ2-2, with unresolved D. Trimming shortened V by 8 bases and J by 7 bases, and 8 bases separated the two germline ends. The germline CDR1 and CDR2 sequences are SNHLY and FYNNEI. The CDR3 runs to 11 residues. The CDR3 protein is CASLVVGELFF. The CDR3 DNA reads as TGTGCCAGCTTGGTGGTCGGGGAGCTGTTTTTT.

The rearrangement uses TRBV9 and TRBJ1-4; possible D gene TRBD1, 5 bases. Trimming left V 3 bases short and J 7 bases short, with 19 bases between. Germline lookup yields CDR1 SGDLS and CDR2 YYNGEE. This CDR3 comprises 16 residues. The CDR3 sequence: CASSGRSTGVGEKLFF. The CDR3 nucleotides are TGTGCCAGCAGCGGCCGATCGACGGGGGTCGGTGAAAAACTGTTTTTT.

This clone was seen a single time. The genes are TRBV5-4 and TRBJ1-2; no firm D call. V was trimmed by 4 bases and J by 6 bases, leaving 13 bases between them. In germline, CDR1 is SGHNT, CDR2 YYREEE (reference sequence). The CDR3 is 13 amino acids. The DNA of the CDR3 is TGTGCCAGCAGCGACGCATCCCCTAATGGCTACACCTTC. It specifies CASSDASPNGYTF.

The gene calls are TRBV7-9 and TRBJ2-5, with 7 bases matching TRBD2. Trimming at V came to 8 bases and at J to 3 bases, leaving 9 bases not matched to a gene. The CDR3 consists of 14 residues. In germline, CDR1 is SEHNR, CDR2 FQNEAQ (reference sequence). The CDR3 DNA reads as TGTGCCAGCTCCCTGGCAGGGAGGGAAGAGACCCAGTACTTC. Protein: CASSLAGREETQYF.

This clone was detected once. The chain has TRBV6-5 and TRBJ2-7; 10 bases fit TRBD2. The germline gives CDR1 MNHEY, CDR2 SVGAGI. The CDR3 is 16 residues long. Germline trimming cut 0 bases from V and 0 bases from J; bases unmatched to any gene: 2. CDR3 amino acids: CASSYSASGGSYEQYF. In DNA form, the CDR3 reads TGTGCCAGCAGTTACTCGGCTAGCGGGGGCTCCTACGAGCAGTACTTC.